The entry below gives a single TCR beta chain sequence along with its context. The CDR3 consists of 15 residues. In germline, CDR1 is SEHNR, CDR2 FQNEAQ (reference sequence). The V and J ends lost 5 bases and 0 bases respectively, with 8 bases between them. These data come from a study of blood T cell repertoires in COVID-19. On the study more broadly: The origin of the acute and convalescent COVID-19 samples was the United States, Italy and Spain. PBMCs, B-cell-depleted T cells, or T cells were the source of the cDNA or gDNA that made up the material.

Seattle's cohort entered during active infection and was followed longitudinally. The authors' processing: Nucleated cell number was recorded as an estimate derived from reference gene primer amplification. The data were produced by immunoSEQ multiplex PCR, yet TCRdb's version contains in-frame clones alone and is incomplete. D and trimming come from the DNA, and the V and J calls and clone size come from that table. The sample yields almost 90,000 clones, around 90% seen once. This chain joins TRBV7-9 and TRBJ2-6; the D is unclear. Sequencing was done on a sample of peripheral blood. The receptor was derived from a young man with COVID-19, enrolled during active disease. CDR3 DNA: TGTGCCAGCAGCCAACGGAGCTCTGGGGCCAACGTCCTGACTTTC. Residues: CASSQRSSGANVLTF.